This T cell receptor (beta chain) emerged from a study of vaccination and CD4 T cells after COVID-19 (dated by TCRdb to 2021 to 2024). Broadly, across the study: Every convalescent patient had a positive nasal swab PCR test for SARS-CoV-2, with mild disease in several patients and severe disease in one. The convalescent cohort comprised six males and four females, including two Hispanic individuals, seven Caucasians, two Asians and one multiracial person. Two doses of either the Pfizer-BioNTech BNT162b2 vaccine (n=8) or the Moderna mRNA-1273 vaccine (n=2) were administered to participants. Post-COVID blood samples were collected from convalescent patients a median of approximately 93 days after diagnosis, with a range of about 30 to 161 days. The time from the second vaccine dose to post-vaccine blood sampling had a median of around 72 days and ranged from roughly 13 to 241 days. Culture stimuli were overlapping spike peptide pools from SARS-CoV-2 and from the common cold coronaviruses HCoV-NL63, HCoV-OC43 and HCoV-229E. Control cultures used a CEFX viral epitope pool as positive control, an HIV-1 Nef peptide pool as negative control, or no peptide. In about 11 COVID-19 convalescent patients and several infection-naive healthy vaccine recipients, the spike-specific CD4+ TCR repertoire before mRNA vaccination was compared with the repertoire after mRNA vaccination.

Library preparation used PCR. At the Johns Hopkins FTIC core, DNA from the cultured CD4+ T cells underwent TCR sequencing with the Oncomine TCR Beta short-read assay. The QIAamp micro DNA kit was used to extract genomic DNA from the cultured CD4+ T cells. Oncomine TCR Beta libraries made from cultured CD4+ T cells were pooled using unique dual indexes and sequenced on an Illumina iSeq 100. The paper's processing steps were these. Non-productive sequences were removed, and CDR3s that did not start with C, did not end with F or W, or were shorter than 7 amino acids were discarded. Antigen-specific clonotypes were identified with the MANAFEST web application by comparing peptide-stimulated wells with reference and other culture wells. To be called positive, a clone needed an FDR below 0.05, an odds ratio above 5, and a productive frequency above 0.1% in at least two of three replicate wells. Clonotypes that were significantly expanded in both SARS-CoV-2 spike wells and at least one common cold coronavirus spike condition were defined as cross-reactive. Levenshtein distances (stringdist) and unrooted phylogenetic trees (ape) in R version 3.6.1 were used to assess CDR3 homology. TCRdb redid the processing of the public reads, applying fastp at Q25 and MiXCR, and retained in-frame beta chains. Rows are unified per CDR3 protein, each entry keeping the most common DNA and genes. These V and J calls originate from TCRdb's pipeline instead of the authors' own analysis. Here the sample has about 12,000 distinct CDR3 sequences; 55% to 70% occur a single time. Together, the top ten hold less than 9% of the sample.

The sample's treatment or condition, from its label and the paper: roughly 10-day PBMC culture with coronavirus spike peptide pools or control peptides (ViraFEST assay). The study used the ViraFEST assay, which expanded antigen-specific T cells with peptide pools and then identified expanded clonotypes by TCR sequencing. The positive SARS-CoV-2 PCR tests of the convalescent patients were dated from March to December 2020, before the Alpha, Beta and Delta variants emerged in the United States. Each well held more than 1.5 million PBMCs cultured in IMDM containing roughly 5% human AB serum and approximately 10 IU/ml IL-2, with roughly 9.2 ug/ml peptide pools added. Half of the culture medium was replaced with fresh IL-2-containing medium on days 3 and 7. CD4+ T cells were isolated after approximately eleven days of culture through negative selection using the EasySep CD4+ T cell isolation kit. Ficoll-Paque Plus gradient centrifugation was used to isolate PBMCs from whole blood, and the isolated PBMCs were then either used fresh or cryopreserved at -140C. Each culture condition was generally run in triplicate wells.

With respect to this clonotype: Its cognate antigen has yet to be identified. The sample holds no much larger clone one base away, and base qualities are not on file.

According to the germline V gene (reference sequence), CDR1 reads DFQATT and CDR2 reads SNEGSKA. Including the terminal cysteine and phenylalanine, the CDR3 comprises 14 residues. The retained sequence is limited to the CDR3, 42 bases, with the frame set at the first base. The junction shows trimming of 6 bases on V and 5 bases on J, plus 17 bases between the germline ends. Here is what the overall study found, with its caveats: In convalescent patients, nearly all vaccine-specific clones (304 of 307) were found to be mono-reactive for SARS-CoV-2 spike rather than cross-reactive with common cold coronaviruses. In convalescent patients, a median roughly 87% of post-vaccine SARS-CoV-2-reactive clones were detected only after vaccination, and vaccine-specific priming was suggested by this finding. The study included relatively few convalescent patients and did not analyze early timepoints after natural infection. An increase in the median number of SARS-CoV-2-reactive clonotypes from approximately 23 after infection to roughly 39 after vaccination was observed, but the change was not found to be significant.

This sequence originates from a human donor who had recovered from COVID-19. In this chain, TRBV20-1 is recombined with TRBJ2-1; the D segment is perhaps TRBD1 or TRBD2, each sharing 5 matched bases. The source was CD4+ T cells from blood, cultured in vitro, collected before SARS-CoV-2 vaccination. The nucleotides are TGCAGTGCGCCTTTGAGGGGCGCTAACAATGAGCAGTTCTTC. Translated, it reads CSAPLRGANNEQFF.